This TCR beta chain was sequenced for a study of blood T cells in healthy people across ages. CDR3 size: 15 residues. Looked up from germline, CDR1 is MDHEN and CDR2 is SYDVKM. Primed by a sample-barcoded 5' primer and a J-beta primer mix, a second PCR proceeded for about 6 to 11 cycles. TCRdb reanalysed the 5' RACE reads using MiXCR and keeps one entry per CDR3 protein. This table has some 1,000,000 distinct CDR3 sequences, approximately 25% appearing once. This sample was also put to use in a study of T cells of mothers and their children.

The J gene is TRBJ2-5, the V gene TRBV28; TRBD1 or TRBD2 may be the D gene (5 bases each). The J call may not be correct, given that the DNA end is closer to TRBJ2-7. This receptor was identified in a girl aged 2 to 9 in good health. The material sequenced was blood. CDR3 protein: CASSLRMGTRTEQYF. CDR3 DNA sequence: TGTGCCAGCAGTTTAAGGATGGGGACCAGAACCGAGCAGTACTTC.